This TCR beta chain was recovered during a study of blood T cell repertoires in COVID-19. In the study overall: Sample material is recorded as cDNA or gDNA derived from T cells, B-cell-depleted T cells, or PBMCs.

Method: immunoSEQ multiplex PCR; TCRdb's copy keeps in-frame clones and lacks some. The table lists roughly 230,000 clones, 88% of them singletons. CDR3 size: 16 residues. V shed 1 base, J shed 6 bases, and the junction held 12 bases outside the gene matches. Looked up from germline, CDR1 is SGHVS and CDR2 is FQNEAQ. This rearrangement joins TRBV7-8 to TRBJ2-7, with 7 bases aligning to TRBD2. What was sequenced was peripheral blood. This receptor was identified in a human donor in a cohort sampled during active COVID-19. CDR3 sequence reads: CASSLGLTGGGPEQYF. The CDR3 coding sequence is TGTGCCAGCAGCTTAGGACTGACGGGGGGTGGACCCGAGCAGTACTTC.